The 18 T cell receptor beta chains reported below all come from one sample, sequenced in a study of cytomegalovirus exposure and HLA in healthy donors. Amplification used 60 Vbeta primers and 13 Jbeta primers. Profiling relied on immunoSEQ multiplex PCR, and the TCRdb table lists in-frame clones only, not all of them. The sample lists approximately 190,000 clones; 70% to 90% were seen once. The sequenced sample was PBMCs. The receptors originated from a woman younger than 35 in good health and CMV-seropositive.

V usage is TRBV13 and J usage is TRBJ2-5; tentative D call: TRBD1 (6 bases). This CDR3 has 17 amino acids. CDR1 and CDR2 from the germline V gene are PRHDT and FYEKMQ (reference sequence). The V end lost 1 base, the J end lost 0 bases, and 15 bases lay between the germline ends. As DNA, the CDR3 is TGTGCCAGCAGCTTAGTTGCTGGGGGCCTGTACCAAGAGACCCAGTACTTC. Translation gives CASSLVAGGLYQETQYF. Using reference TRBV13 and TRBJ2-5 for the parts outside the CDR3, the full variable domain is AAGVIQSPRHLIKEKRETATLKCYPIPRHDTVYWYQQGPGQDPQFLISFYEKMQSDKGSIPDRFSAQQFSDYHSELNMSSLELGDSALYFCASSLVAGGLYQETQYFGPGTRLLVL.

The chain has TRBV5-1 and TRBJ1-1; 9 bases line up with TRBD1. V lost 1 base, J lost 5 bases, and 3 bases stayed unmatched. This CDR3 has 14 amino acids. Germline V CDR1 and CDR2: SGHRS, YFSETQ. DNA for the CDR3: TGCGCCAGCAGCTTGACAGGGGGCTTTACTGAAGCTTTCTTT. This codes for CASSLTGGFTEAFF.

The J gene is TRBJ2-1, the V gene TRBV7-2, with TRBD1 matching over 8 bases. Germline CDR1 reads SGHTA; CDR2 reads FQGNSA. This CDR3 spans 15 amino acids. V shed 4 bases, J shed 4 bases, and the junction held 6 bases outside the gene matches. CDR3 coding DNA: TGTGCCAGCAGCTCGAAGCGGACAGGGTACAATGAGCAGTTCTTC. It yields the protein CASSSKRTGYNEQFF.

The rearrangement links TRBV6-5 to TRBJ1-2; tentatively, D is TRBD1 (5 bases). Trimming took off 4 bases at V and 4 bases at J, with 10 bases between the two ends. The length of the CDR3 is 13 residues. CDR1 MNHEY and CDR2 SVGAGI come from the germline V gene. The CDR3 DNA reads as TGTGCCAGCAGTTTAGGGGAAGTCTATGGCTACACCTTC. Its protein product is CASSLGEVYGYTF.

The V call is TRBV4-1, the J call TRBJ1-2; a possible D gene is TRBD1 (5 bases). CDR1 is MGHRA and CDR2 is YSYEKL in the germline V gene. V lost 0 bases and J lost 1, with 9 bases in between. The CDR3 has 15 amino acids. The CDR3: CASSQEWGGNYGYTF. CDR3 bases: TGCGCCAGCAGCCAAGAATGGGGGGGTAACTATGGCTACACCTTC.

V gene TRBV5-1 combines with J gene TRBJ2-2; D gene unclear. There are 13 residues in the CDR3. Germline CDR1 is SGHRS and CDR2 is YFSETQ. V was trimmed by 7 bases and J by 0 bases, leaving 7 bases between them. CDR3 nucleotides: TGCGCCAGCTCCACTCCGAACACCGGGGAGCTGTTTTTT. As protein: CASSTPNTGELFF.

This clone has more than one count but fewer than ten. The chain carries TRBV27 and TRBJ2-3; tentative D call: TRBD1 (6 bases). The CDR3 runs 16 residues. The germline V and J ends were trimmed by 5 bases and 1 base, with 16 bases remaining between them. Per the germline V gene, CDR1 is MNHEY and CDR2 is SMNVEV (reference sequence). CDR3 region: CASSTETGYGTDTQYF. The CDR3 DNA reads TGTGCCAGCAGTACCGAGACAGGCTACGGCACAGATACGCAGTATTTT.

The V gene is TRBV5-1, the J gene TRBJ2-5, with 9 bases matching TRBD2. With 3 bases clipped from V and 1 base from J, the junction kept 10 bases outside the gene matches. Germline V gene lookup returns CDR1 SGHRS and CDR2 YFSETQ. The CDR3 contains 17 residues. The CDR3 loop is CASSWGGSGGSQETQYF. The DNA of the CDR3 is TGCGCCAGCAGCTGGGGAGGAAGCGGGGGGAGCCAAGAGACCCAGTACTTC.

The V call is TRBV6-5, the J call TRBJ2-1; weak D call: TRBD2 (5 bases). There are 14 residues in the CDR3. V was cut by 3 bases and J by 6 bases, with 12 bases left in between. Per the germline V gene, CDR1 is MNHEY and CDR2 is SVGAGI. CDR3 loop: CASSYQREGNEQFF. The CDR3 DNA reads as TGTGCCAGCAGTTATCAACGAGAGGGCAATGAGCAGTTCTTC.

The chain employs TRBV7-3 and TRBJ2-3, with 7 bases fitting TRBD2. Germline-derived CDR1 and CDR2 are SGHTA and FQGTGA. This CDR3 region has 13 residues. V lost 4 bases to trimming and J lost 6 bases; unmatched junction nucleotides: 4. CDR3: CASSWTRRDTQYF. DNA for the CDR3: TGTGCCAGCAGCTGGACTAGAAGGGATACGCAGTATTTT. Full variable domain (missing parts from reference TRBV7-3 and TRBJ2-3): GAGVSQTPSNKVTEKGKYVELRCDPISGHTALYWYRQSLGQGPEFLIYFQGTGAADDSGLPNDRFFAVRPEGSVSTLKIQRTERGDSAVYLCASSWTRRDTQYFGPGTRLTVL.

The rearrangement uses TRBV18 and TRBJ1-4, with 7 bases identical to TRBD1. J gave up 4 bases and V 3 bases, and 2 bases lay outside the gene matches. This CDR3 spans 14 amino acids. The germline gives CDR1 KGHSH, CDR2 LQKENI. CDR3 nucleotides: TGTGCCAGCTCACCGACAGGGAATAATGAAAAACTGTTTTTT. This codes for CASSPTGNNEKLFF.

This chain links TRBV5-1 with TRBJ1-1; TRBD1 is a possible D gene (5 bases). Per the germline V gene, CDR1 is SGHRS and CDR2 is YFSETQ. V shed 1 base and J shed 3 bases, with 7 bases lying between them. The CDR3 spans 13 residues. The CDR3 loop is CASSLSGDTEAFF. CDR3 DNA: TGCGCCAGCAGCTTGTCGGGGGACACTGAAGCTTTCTTT. Using reference TRBV5-1 and TRBJ1-1 for the parts outside the CDR3, the full variable domain is KAGVTQTPRYLIKTRGQQVTLSCSPISGHRSVSWYQQTPGQGLQFLFEYFSETQRNKGNFPGRFSGRQFSNSRSEMNVSTLELGDSALYLCASSLSGDTEAFFGQGTRLTVV.

The CDR3 reads CASSHDGGPTDTQYF. The CDR3 DNA follows: TGCGCCAGCAGCCACGACGGGGGACCCACAGATACGCAGTATTTT. This chain uses TRBV4-3 with TRBJ2-3; a possible D gene is TRBD2 (6 bases). V lost 3 bases to trimming and J lost 2 bases, with 12 bases between them. Germline CDR1 LGHNA, CDR2 YSLEER. The CDR3 is 15 amino acids.

The chain is built from TRBV19 and TRBJ2-5; D is possibly TRBD1 (6 bases). CDR1 is LNHDA and CDR2 is SQIVND in the germline V gene (reference sequence). This CDR3 is 13 amino acids long. Trimming shortened V by 3 bases and J by 5 bases, and 10 bases separated the two germline ends. CDR3 loop: CASSITGWETQYF. The CDR3 nucleotides are TGTGCCAGTAGTATTACAGGGTGGGAGACCCAGTACTTC.

The chain is built from TRBV9 and TRBJ1-2; tentatively, D is TRBD1 (5 bases). Trimming shortened V by 1 base and J by 3 bases, and 13 bases separated the two germline ends. Germline V gene sequence: CDR1 SGDLS, CDR2 YYNGEE. This CDR3 spans 15 amino acids. CDR3 sequence: CASSVWGEFHYGYTF. In nucleotides, the CDR3 is TGTGCCAGCAGCGTATGGGGGGAATTCCACTATGGCTACACCTTC.

This clone has just one count. CDR3 loop: CASSLKGGNTGELFF. CDR3 DNA: TGTGCCAGCAGCTTAAAAGGGGGAAACACCGGGGAGCTGTTTTTT. The genes are TRBV5-6 and TRBJ2-2; weak D call: TRBD1 (6 bases). Between the trimmed V and J ends, which lost 2 bases and 2 bases, there was a span of 10 bases. Germline CDR1 is SGHDT and CDR2 is YYEEEE. This CDR3 has 15 amino acids.

The V gene is TRBV28, the J gene TRBJ1-1; D is unclear. Germline CDR1 is MDHEN and CDR2 is SYDVKM. V gave up 4 bases and J gave up 0 bases, with 9 bases separating them. This CDR3 contains 14 residues. The CDR3 here is CASSSHYMNTEAFF. In nucleotides, the CDR3 is TGTGCCAGCAGTTCCCACTACATGAACACTGAAGCTTTCTTT.

The V gene is TRBV11-1, the J gene TRBJ2-7, with D possibly TRBD1 on 5 matching bases. V lost 5 bases to trimming and J lost 2 bases, with 19 bases between them. The germline CDR1 and CDR2 sequences are SGHAT and FQDESV (reference sequence). The length of the CDR3 is 16 residues. CDR3 residues: CASSPYEQAHPYEQYV. CDR3 in DNA: TGTGCCAGCAGCCCCTATGAACAGGCTCACCCCTACGAGCAGTACGTC.